Each of the 27 T cell receptor beta chains below was sequenced from the same sample in a study of Ad26.COV2.S vaccination and SARS-CoV-2 variants. Profiled with immunoSEQ multiplex PCR; TCRdb holds only in-frame clones, not every one. The repertoire has 150,000 to 200,000 clones, around nine tenths of them found once; the top ten carry 4.5% to 7.5%. Sequencing used peripheral blood, obtained after recovery from COVID-19. These receptor sequences come from a human donor who had recovered from COVID-19.

This clone occurred a few times. The chain is built from TRBV15 and TRBJ1-4; D unresolved. The germline V and J ends were trimmed by 11 bases and 8 bases, with 18 bases remaining between them. The CDR3 has 13 amino acids. Germline lookup yields CDR1 LNHNV and CDR2 YYDKDF (reference sequence). The CDR3: CAYSPAEKEKLFF. In nucleotides, the CDR3 is TGTGCCTACTCTCCGGCCGAGAAGGAAAAACTGTTTTTT.

The chain links TRBV3-1 (or the pseudogene TRBV3-2) to TRBJ2-3; TRBD2 agrees at 12 bases. This CDR3 comprises 17 residues. The V and J ends lost 4 bases and 1 base, in that order; junction bases with no gene match: 6. CDR1 is LGHDT and CDR2 is YNNKEL in the germline V gene (reference sequence). In DNA form, the CDR3 reads TGTGCCAGCAGCCTCGGGACTAGCGGGTGGGGCACAGATACGCAGTATTTT. This sequence encodes CASSLGTSGWGTDTQYF.

The chain uses TRBV21-1 and TRBJ1-3; TRBD1, the table's D call, was not compared with the DNA. TRBV21-1 is shown as a pseudogene. This CDR3 is 15 amino acids long. As DNA, the CDR3 is TGTGCCAGCAGCGCATACCGGGACAATGGAAACACCATATATTTT. Its translation is CASSAYRDNGNTIYF.

The chain's CDR3 is CAISDPLRRTQGNTIYF. CDR3 nucleotide sequence: TGTGCCATCAGTGACCCTCTCAGGAGGACCCAAGGAAACACCATATATTTT. The rearrangement joins TRBV10-3 to TRBJ1-3; no reliable D call. CDR1 is ENHRY, CDR2 SYGVKD, per germline. The CDR3 loop spans 17 amino acids. V lost 3 bases to trimming and J lost 4 bases, with 19 bases between them.

This sequence joins TRBV4-2 and TRBJ2-7; 14 nucleotides line up with TRBD2. The CDR3 is made up of 18 amino acids. In germline, CDR1 is LGHNA, CDR2 YNFKEQ. V lost 4 bases to trimming and J lost 0 bases; unmatched junction nucleotides: 8. The CDR3 region has the DNA TGTGCCAGCAGCCTAGGGGGACTAGCGGGAGAAGTCTCCTACGAGCAGTACTTC. This encodes CASSLGGLAGEVSYEQYF.

V is TRBV7-9 and J is TRBJ1-4; TRBD1 is a possible D gene (5 bases). This CDR3 is 14 amino acids long. CDR1 and CDR2 from the germline V gene are SEHNR and FQNEAQ (reference sequence). The germline V and J ends were trimmed by 3 bases and 8 bases, with 13 bases remaining between them. The CDR3 spells CASSFRGADEKLFF. The CDR3 DNA reads as TGTGCCAGCAGCTTTCGTGGGGCTGACGAAAAACTGTTTTTT.

This chain joins TRBV9 and TRBJ2-1, with D perhaps being TRBD1 or TRBD2 (5 bases each). V was cut by 0 bases and J by 6 bases, with 10 bases left in between. CDR3 length: 14 residues. Germline assignment: CDR1 SGDLS and CDR2 YYNGEE. The CDR3 loop reads CASSVGDHINEQFF. For the CDR3, the DNA is TGTGCCAGCAGCGTAGGGGACCACATCAATGAGCAGTTCTTC. Full variable domain (missing parts from reference TRBV9 and TRBJ2-1): DSGVTQTPKHLITATGQRVTLRCSPRSGDLSVYWYQQSLDQGLQFLIQYYNGEERAKGNILERFSAQQFPDLHSELNLSSLELGDSALYFCASSVGDHINEQFFGPGTRLTVL.

V and J are TRBV6-1 and TRBJ2-3; D could derive from TRBD1 or TRBD2 (6 bases each). Per the germline V gene, CDR1 is MNHNS and CDR2 is SASEGT. This CDR3 contains 15 residues. Trimming removed 3 bases at V and 1 base at J, with 11 bases between. The CDR3 spells CASSEGGHRTDTQYF. In nucleotides, the CDR3 is TGTGCCAGCAGTGAGGGGGGCCACCGCACAGATACGCAGTATTTT.

This clone was found a few times. The chain couples TRBV6-1 to TRBJ1-1; D not resolved. The CDR3 has 14 amino acids. The V and J ends lost 1 base and 1 base respectively, with 7 bases between them. The V gene's germline CDR1 is MNHNS and CDR2 SASEGT. The CDR3 reads CASSEVAANTEAFF. Written as DNA, the CDR3 is TGTGCCAGCAGTGAAGTTGCAGCGAACACTGAAGCTTTCTTT.

V and J are TRBV7-9 and TRBJ2-7, with a weak D call TRBD1 (6 bases). The V and J ends lost 4 bases and 4 bases respectively, with 14 bases between them. CDR1 is SEHNR, CDR2 FQNEAQ, per germline (reference sequence). The CDR3 consists of 14 residues. CDR3 coding DNA: TGTGCCAGCAGCTCCCCAGGGGTCGGATACGAGCAGTACTTC. Its translation is CASSSPGVGYEQYF. The variable domain in full, with the rest retrieved from reference TRBV7-9 and TRBJ2-7, is DTGVSQNPRHKITKRGQNVTFRCDPISEHNRLYWYRQTLGQGPEFLTYFQNEAQLEKSRLLSDRFSAERPKGSFSTLEIQRTEQGDSAMYLCASSSPGVGYEQYFGPGTRLTVT.

The rearrangement uses TRBV18 and TRBJ2-2; maybe TRBD2 (6 bases). This CDR3 is built from 15 residues. Trimming left V 6 bases short and J 0 bases short, with 11 bases between. CDR1 KGHSH and CDR2 LQKENI come from the germline V gene. DNA for the CDR3: TGTGCCAGCTCCTTCAGGGAGGCGAACACCGGGGAGCTGTTTTTT. This gives the protein CASSFREANTGELFF.

This clone was picked up one time. The chain couples TRBV7-3 to TRBJ1-2; maybe TRBD1 (6 bases). CDR3 size: 16 residues. CDR1 SGHTA and CDR2 FQGTGA come from the germline V gene. The V end lost 5 bases, the J end lost 6 bases, and 22 bases lay between the germline ends. CDR3 nucleotide sequence: TGTGCCAGCAGCCCCACTGGGGGGCAGGGTATACATGGCTACACCTTC. It encodes CASSPTGGQGIHGYTF.

V usage is TRBV6-1 and J usage is TRBJ1-1; D perhaps matches TRBD1 (5 bases). Deletions cut 2 bases from V and 3 bases from J, with 7 bases between. The CDR3 contains 13 residues. CDR1 is MNHNS, CDR2 SASEGT, per germline. DNA of the CDR3: TGTGCCAGCAGTGAAAGACAGTACACTGAAGCTTTCTTT. Amino acid sequence: CASSERQYTEAFF.

This rearrangement joins TRBV28 to TRBJ1-5; D might be TRBD1 (5 bases). The germline V gene has CDR1 MDHEN and CDR2 SYDVKM. This CDR3 comprises 12 residues. Trimming removed 6 bases from V and 2 bases from J, with 5 bases in between. Here the CDR3 DNA reads TGTGCCAGCAGACAGGGCAATCAGCCCCAGCATTTT. This translates into CASRQGNQPQHF. Full variable domain (outside the CDR3, taken from reference TRBV28 and TRBJ1-5): DVKVTQSSRYLVKRTGEKVFLECVQDMDHENMFWYRQDPGLGLRLIYFSYDVKMKEKGDIPEGYSVSREKKERFSLILESASTNQTSMYLCASRQGNQPQHFGDGTRLSIL.

The chain combines TRBV19 with TRBJ1-4; unclear D gene. CDR1 is LNHDA, CDR2 SQIVND, per germline (reference sequence). The V and J ends lost 11 bases and 6 bases respectively, with 13 bases between them. This CDR3 has 12 amino acids. CDR3 in amino acids: CALAGTDEKLFF. DNA of the CDR3: TGTGCCTTGGCCGGCACGGATGAAAAACTGTTTTTT. The full variable domain, completed using reference TRBV19 and TRBJ1-4, is DGGITQSPKYLFRKEGQNVTLSCEQNLNHDAMYWYRQDPGQGLRLIYYSQIVNDFQKGDIAEGYSVSREKKESFPLTVTSAQKNPTAFYLCALAGTDEKLFFGSGTQLSVL.

This chain uses TRBV5-3 with TRBJ2-5; TRBD1 aligns across 8 bases. TRBV5-3 is an open reading frame whose function is uncertain. The CDR3 spans 15 residues. V shed 4 bases and J 5 bases; nucleotides not matched to a gene: 10. CDR3 protein: CARSPPRQGRETQYF. CDR3 nucleotide sequence: TGTGCCAGAAGCCCCCCCCGACAGGGGAGGGAGACCCAGTACTTC.

The V and J genes are TRBV7-9 and TRBJ2-1; 8 positions match TRBD2. V was clipped by 5 bases and J by 3 bases; unmatched bases: 18. CDR1 SEHNR and CDR2 FQNEAQ come from the germline V gene (reference sequence). The CDR3 length is 19 residues. CDR3 bases: TGTGCCAGCAGCCTTCAGAGGTTAAGCGGGAGACTTTTCTACAATGAGCAGTTCTTC. Amino acid sequence: CASSLQRLSGRLFYNEQFF.

The rearrangement links TRBV4-2 to TRBJ2-7; D uncertain. Trimming took 3 bases from V and 0 from J, leaving 6 bases between them. In germline, CDR1 is LGHNA, CDR2 YNFKEQ. The CDR3 consists of 13 residues. The CDR3 nucleotides read TGTGCCAGCAGCCAGGGCGGCTCCTACGAGCAGTACTTC. Its protein is CASSQGGSYEQYF.

This chain's CDR3 is CASSPTWGEHEQFF. CDR3 nucleotides: TGCGCCAGCAGCCCTACTTGGGGGGAACATGAGCAGTTCTTC. The rearrangement uses TRBV4-1 and TRBJ2-1; TRBD2 might be the D (6 bases). The CDR3 runs to 14 residues. Trimming took off 4 bases at V and 8 bases at J, with 15 bases between the two ends. Germline V gene data show CDR1 as MGHRA and CDR2 as YSYEKL.

The chain combines TRBV4-1 with TRBJ1-1; TRBD1 might be the D (6 bases). This CDR3 has 18 residues. Germline CDR1 is MGHRA and CDR2 is YSYEKL. The V end lost 2 bases, the J end lost 0 bases, and 19 bases lay between the germline ends. CDR3 in amino acids: CASSQRGGGRSMNTEAFF. The DNA of the CDR3 is TGCGCCAGCAGCCAAAGAGGCGGGGGGCGATCTATGAACACTGAAGCTTTCTTT.

The gene calls are TRBV6-4 and TRBJ2-3; the match to TRBD2 covers 10 bases. CDR1 is MRHNA, CDR2 SNTAGT, per germline. The V segment lost 0 bases and the J segment 6 bases; nucleotides outside the gene matches: 9. The CDR3 is 17 amino acids. The CDR3 DNA is TGTGCCAGCAGTGACTCGTCGGCAGCGGGGGGGCCGGATACGCAGTATTTT. Its translation is CASSDSSAAGGPDTQYF.

The genes are TRBV28 and TRBJ1-6, with D maybe TRBD1 (5 bases). Germline CDR1 MDHEN, CDR2 SYDVKM. Trimming took 1 base from V and 9 from J, leaving 13 bases between them. This CDR3 spans 15 amino acids. CDR3 region: CASSLSGRGISPLHF. As DNA, the CDR3 is TGTGCCAGCAGTTTATCGGGGCGGGGTATTTCACCCCTCCACTTT.

This chain connects TRBV10-3 to TRBJ2-5, with 10 bases identical to TRBD2. Germline V CDR1 and CDR2: ENHRY, SYGVKD. This CDR3 spans 15 amino acids. V lost 8 bases and J lost 3; bases outside the gene matches: 9. The CDR3 sequence: CAIGPTSGSKETQYF. The CDR3 DNA sequence: TGTGCCATCGGTCCGACTAGCGGGTCCAAAGAGACCCAGTACTTC.

The chain recombines TRBV7-3 with TRBJ2-3; TRBD2 matches at 8 bases. CDR1 is SGHTA, CDR2 FQGTGA, per germline. V was pared by 2 bases and J by 0 bases, with 4 bases of the junction left unmatched. The CDR3 has 16 residues. The CDR3 sequence is CASSLGAGGSTDTQYF. The CDR3 DNA reads as TGTGCCAGCAGCTTAGGGGCGGGGGGCAGCACAGATACGCAGTATTTT.

Only one count was recorded for this clone. The chain has TRBV18 and TRBJ1-3; no definite D call. In germline, CDR1 is KGHSH, CDR2 LQKENI. Between the trimmed V and J ends, which lost 1 base and 0 bases, there was a span of 10 bases. There are 16 residues in the CDR3. The CDR3 region has the DNA TGTGCCAGCTCACCACTGGTCGACAACTCTGGAAACACCATATATTTT. This sequence encodes CASSPLVDNSGNTIYF. Variable domain in full (rest from reference TRBV18 and TRBJ1-3): NAGVMQNPRHLVRRRGQEARLRCSPMKGHSHVYWYRQLPEEGLKFMVYLQKENIIDESGMPKERFSAEFPKEGPSILRIQQVVRGDSAAYFCASSPLVDNSGNTIYFGEGSWLTVV.

The V gene is TRBV6-5, the J gene TRBJ2-2, with D perhaps assigned TRBD1 or TRBD2 (5 bases each). This CDR3 region has 13 residues. Germline CDR1 and CDR2: MNHEY and SVGAGI. Trimming took off 6 bases at V and 2 bases at J, with 7 bases between the two ends. In nucleotides, the CDR3 is TGTGCCAGCAGGGGACCTAACACCGGGGAGCTGTTTTTT. Its translation is CASRGPNTGELFF.

The rearrangement joins TRBV7-3 to TRBJ2-1; 9 bases match TRBD2. The CDR3 spans 15 residues. Germline CDR1 and CDR2: SGHTA and FQGTGA. Losses at the gene ends were 8 bases for V and 0 bases for J; bases not matched to a gene: 5. The CDR3 nucleotides are TGTGCCAGCGGGAATAGCGGGAGCTCCTACAATGAGCAGTTCTTC. Translating it yields CASGNSGSSYNEQFF.